Listed below are T cell receptor beta chains from one sample, sequenced in a study of shared clonotypes between healthy human individuals. Using immunoSEQ multiplex PCR, the repertoire was profiled, and TCRdb retains in-frame clones only, with some absent. The sample records 2 million to 2.5 million clones, about 94% being singletons. Material for sequencing was naive CD4+ T cells sorted from blood. The receptors here all came from a man between 18 and 35 years old in good health. Both conserved end residues are part of each CDR3. The D gene is left open where the match is weak. The size field is filled for only some rows; it gives once, few, many or a size class.

>TRBV6-6|once|.
CASSPGQFYEQYF
>TRBV7-2|.|.
CASSFLVVVNEQFF
>TRBV7-6|.|TRBD2
CASSTRTSVNTGELFF
>TRBV4-1|.|.
CASSQRGTVSDTQYF
>TRBV5-1|.|TRBD1
CASSRRDSPGAEAFF
>TRBV27|.|TRBD1
CASSFRRDRGYGYTF
>TRBV6-6|.|.
CASSQGRNEKLFF
>TRBV29-1|.|TRBD1
CSADRGGTEAFF
>TRBV10-3|few|.
CAISESTYGYTF
>TRBV6-6|.|.
CASSYWASRETQYF
>TRBV15|.|TRBD1
CATSLRGQSHEQYF
>TRBV20-1|.|.
CSALRGETQYF
>TRBV20-1|.|TRBD2
CSATTSGRDYF
>TRBV18|once|.
CASSPRDMNTEAFF
>TRBV5-6|.|.
CASSFPGLTSYEQYF
>TRBV5-6|.|.
CASSLVGDSKSREKLFF
>TRBV10-3|.|.
CAIRPGVTIASTQYF
>TRBV7-9|.|TRBD2
CASRLAGASETQYF
>TRBV6-1|.|TRBD1
CASRGQATNEKLFF
>TRBV9|.|TRBD2
CASSVDVRGLAGERNEQFF
>TRBV5-6|.|.
CASSPRKRRISTDTQYF
>TRBV10-3|.|.
CAIGAPNYGYTF
>TRBV7-2|.|TRBD1
CASSLGRTGTGGQETQYF
>TRBV15|.|.
CATSSEGTSNQPQHF
>TRBV6-5|.|.
CASSYIRTLPYEQYF
>TRBV9|once|TRBD1
CASSVDRTGGYRGYTF
>TRBV11-2|.|.
CASSLGAQNYGYTF